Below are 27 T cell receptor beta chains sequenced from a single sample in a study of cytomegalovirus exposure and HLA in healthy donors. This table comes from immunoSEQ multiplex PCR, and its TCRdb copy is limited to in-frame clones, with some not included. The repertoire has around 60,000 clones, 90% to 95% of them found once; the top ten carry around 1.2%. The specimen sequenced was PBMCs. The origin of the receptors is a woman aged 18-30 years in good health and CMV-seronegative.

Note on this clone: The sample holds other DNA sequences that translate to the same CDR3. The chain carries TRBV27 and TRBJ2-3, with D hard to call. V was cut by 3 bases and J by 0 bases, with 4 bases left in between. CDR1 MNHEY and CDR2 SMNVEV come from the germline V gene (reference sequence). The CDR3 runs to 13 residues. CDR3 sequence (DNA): TGTGCCAGCAGTTTGACTAGCACAGATACGCAGTATTTT. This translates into CASSLTSTDTQYF.

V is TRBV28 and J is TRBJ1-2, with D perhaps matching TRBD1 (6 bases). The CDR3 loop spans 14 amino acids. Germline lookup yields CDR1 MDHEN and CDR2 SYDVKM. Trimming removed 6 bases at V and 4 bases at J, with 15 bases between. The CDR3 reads CASRQGSVSYGYTF. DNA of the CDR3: TGTGCCAGCAGACAGGGATCGGTGAGCTATGGCTACACCTTC.

In DNA form, the CDR3 reads TGTGCCAGCAGGAAGGACAGGGGATTGTCTAATTCACCCCTCCACTTT. Protein: CASRKDRGLSNSPLHF. This chain uses TRBV2 with TRBJ1-6, with 9 bases fitting TRBD1. CDR3 length equals 16 residues. Germline loops: CDR1 SNHLY, CDR2 FYNNEI. With 6 bases clipped from V and 6 bases from J, the junction kept 9 bases outside the gene matches.

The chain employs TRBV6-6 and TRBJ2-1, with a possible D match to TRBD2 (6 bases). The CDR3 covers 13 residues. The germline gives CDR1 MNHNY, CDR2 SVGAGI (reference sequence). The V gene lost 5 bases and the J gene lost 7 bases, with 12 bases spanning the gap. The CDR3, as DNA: TGTGCCAGCAGTACCCCGGGGGTGAATGAGCAGTTCTTC. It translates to CASSTPGVNEQFF.

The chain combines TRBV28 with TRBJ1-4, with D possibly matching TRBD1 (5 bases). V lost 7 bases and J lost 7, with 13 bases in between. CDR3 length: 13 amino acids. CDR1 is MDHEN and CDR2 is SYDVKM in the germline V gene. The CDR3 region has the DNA TGTGCCAGCAATGGGGCCCTAGGTGAAAAACTGTTTTTT. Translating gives CASNGALGEKLFF.

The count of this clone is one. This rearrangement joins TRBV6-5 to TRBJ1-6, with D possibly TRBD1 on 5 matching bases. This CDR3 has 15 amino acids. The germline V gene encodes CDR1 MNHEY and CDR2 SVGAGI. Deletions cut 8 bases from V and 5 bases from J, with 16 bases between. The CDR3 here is CASRTTQGHNSPLHF. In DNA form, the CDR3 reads TGTGCCAGCCGAACTACGCAGGGTCATAATTCACCCCTCCACTTT.

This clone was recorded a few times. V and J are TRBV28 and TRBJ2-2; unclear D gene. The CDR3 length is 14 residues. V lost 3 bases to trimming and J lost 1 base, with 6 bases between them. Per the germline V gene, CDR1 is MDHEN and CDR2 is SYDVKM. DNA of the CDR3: TGTGCCAGCAGTTTGTTCCAGAACACCGGGGAGCTGTTTTTT. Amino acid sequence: CASSLFQNTGELFF.

The CDR3 loop is CASSEYATRVQYF. Written as DNA, the CDR3 is TGCGCCAGCAGTGAGTATGCGACTAGAGTGCAGTACTTC. The V gene is TRBV10-1, the J gene TRBJ2-7, with D possibly being TRBD2 (6 bases). V dropped 1 base and J dropped 9 bases, with 13 bases sitting between them. The CDR3 has 13 amino acids. Germline values: CDR1 WNHNN, CDR2 SYGVQD (reference sequence).

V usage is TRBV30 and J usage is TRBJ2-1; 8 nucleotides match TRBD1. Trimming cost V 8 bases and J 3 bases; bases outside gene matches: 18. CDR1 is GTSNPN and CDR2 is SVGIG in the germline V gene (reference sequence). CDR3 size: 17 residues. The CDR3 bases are TGTGCCCTCAGACAGGGGCTTGTTTTCGGGGTCTACAATGAGCAGTTCTTC. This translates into CALRQGLVFGVYNEQFF. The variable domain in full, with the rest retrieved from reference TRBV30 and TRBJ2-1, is SQTIHQWPATLVQPVGSPLSLECTVEGTSNPNLYWYRQAAGRGLQLLFYSVGIGQISSEVPQNLSASRPQDRQFILSSKKLLLSDSGFYLCALRQGLVFGVYNEQFFGPGTRLTVL.

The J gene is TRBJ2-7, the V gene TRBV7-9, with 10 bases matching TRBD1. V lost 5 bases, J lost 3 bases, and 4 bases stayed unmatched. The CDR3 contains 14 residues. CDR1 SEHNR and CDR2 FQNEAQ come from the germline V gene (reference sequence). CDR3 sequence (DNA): TGTGCCAGCAGCCCAGGACAGGGGGACTACGAGCAGTACTTC. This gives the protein CASSPGQGDYEQYF.

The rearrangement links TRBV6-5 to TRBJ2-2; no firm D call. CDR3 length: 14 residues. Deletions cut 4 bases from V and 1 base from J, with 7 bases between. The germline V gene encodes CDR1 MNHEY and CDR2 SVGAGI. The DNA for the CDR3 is TGTGCCAGCAGTTTGAACGGGAACACCGGGGAGCTGTTTTTT. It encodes CASSLNGNTGELFF.

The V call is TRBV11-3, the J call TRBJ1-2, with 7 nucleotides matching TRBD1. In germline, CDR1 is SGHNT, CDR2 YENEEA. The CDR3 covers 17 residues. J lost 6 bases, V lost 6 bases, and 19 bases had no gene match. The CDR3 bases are TGTGCCAGCAGTGTAGTATTTACCGGGACAGCAAACGATGGCTACACCTTC. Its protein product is CASSVVFTGTANDGYTF.

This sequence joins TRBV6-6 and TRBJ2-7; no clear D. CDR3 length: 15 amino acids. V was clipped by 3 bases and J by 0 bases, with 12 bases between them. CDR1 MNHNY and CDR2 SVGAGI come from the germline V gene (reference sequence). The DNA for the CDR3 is TGTGCCAGCAGTTATGGAGTCCCTACCTCCTACGAGCAGTACTTC. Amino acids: CASSYGVPTSYEQYF.

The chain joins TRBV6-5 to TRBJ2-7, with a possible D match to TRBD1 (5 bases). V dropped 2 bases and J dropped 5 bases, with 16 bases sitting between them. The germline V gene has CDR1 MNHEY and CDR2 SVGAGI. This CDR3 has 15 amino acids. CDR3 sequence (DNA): TGTGCCAGCAGTTACCACTCGACAACAGGCAACGAGCAGTACTTC. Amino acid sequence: CASSYHSTTGNEQYF.

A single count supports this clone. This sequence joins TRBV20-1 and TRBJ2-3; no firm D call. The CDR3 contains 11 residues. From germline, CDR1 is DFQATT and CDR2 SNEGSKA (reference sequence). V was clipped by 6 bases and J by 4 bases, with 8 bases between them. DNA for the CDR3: TGCAGTGCCACTCCGGCAGATACGCAGTATTTT. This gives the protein CSATPADTQYF.

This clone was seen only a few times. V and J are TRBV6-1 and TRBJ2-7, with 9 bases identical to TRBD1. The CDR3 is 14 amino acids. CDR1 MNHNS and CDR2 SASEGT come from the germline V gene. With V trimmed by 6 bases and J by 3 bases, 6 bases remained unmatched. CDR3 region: CASSTDRGFYEQYF. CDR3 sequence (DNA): TGTGCCAGCAGCACGGACAGGGGCTTCTACGAGCAGTACTTC.

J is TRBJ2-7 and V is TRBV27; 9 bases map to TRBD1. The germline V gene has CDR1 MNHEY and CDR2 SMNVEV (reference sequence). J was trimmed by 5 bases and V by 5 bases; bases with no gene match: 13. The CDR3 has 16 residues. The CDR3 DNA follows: TGTGCCAGCAGTCCCGGGACAGGGCCCCCTCTCGACGAGCAGTACTTC. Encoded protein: CASSPGTGPPLDEQYF.

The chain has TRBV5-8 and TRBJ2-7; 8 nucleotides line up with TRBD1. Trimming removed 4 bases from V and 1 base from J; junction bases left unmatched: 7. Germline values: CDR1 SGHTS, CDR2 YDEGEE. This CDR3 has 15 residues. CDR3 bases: TGTGCCAGCAGCCCCCGGACAGGGTTTTCCTACGAGCAGTACTTC. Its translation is CASSPRTGFSYEQYF. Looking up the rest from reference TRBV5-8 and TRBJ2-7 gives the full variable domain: EAGVTQSPTHLIKTRGQQATLRCSPISGHTSVYWYQQALGLGLQFLLWYDEGEERNRGNFPPRFSGRQFPNYSSELNVNALELEDSALYLCASSPRTGFSYEQYFGPGTRLTVT.

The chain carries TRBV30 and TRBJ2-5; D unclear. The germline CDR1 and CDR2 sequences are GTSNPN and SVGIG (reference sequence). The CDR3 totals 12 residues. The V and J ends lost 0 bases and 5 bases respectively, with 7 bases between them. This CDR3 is CAWSVLVETQYF. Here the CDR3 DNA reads TGTGCCTGGAGTGTACTGGTGGAGACCCAGTACTTC.

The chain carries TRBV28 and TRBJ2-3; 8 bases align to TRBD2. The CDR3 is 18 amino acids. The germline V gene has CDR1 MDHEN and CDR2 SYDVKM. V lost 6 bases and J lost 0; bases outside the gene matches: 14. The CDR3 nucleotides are TGTGCCAGCAGCTCGCCCAATTTACTAGCGGCCAGCACAGATACGCAGTATTTT. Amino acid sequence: CASSSPNLLAASTDTQYF.

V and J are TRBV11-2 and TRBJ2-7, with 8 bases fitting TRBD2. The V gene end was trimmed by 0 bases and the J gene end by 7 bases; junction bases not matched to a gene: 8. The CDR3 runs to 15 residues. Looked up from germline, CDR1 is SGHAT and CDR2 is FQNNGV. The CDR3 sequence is CASSLDSAGAYEQYF. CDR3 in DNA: TGTGCCAGCAGCTTAGATTCAGCGGGAGCATATGAGCAGTACTTC.

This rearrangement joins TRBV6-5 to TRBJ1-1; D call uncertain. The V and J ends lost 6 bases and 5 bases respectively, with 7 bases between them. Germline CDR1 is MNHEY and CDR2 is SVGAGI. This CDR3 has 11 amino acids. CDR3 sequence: CASRERTEAFF. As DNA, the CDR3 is TGTGCCAGCAGAGAGAGGACTGAAGCTTTCTTT.

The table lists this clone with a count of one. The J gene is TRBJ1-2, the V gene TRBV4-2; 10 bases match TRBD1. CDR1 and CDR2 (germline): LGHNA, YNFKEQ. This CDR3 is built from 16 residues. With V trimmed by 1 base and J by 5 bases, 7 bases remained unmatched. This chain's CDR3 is CASSQGQGAGVYGYTF. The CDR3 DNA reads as TGTGCCAGCAGCCAAGGACAGGGGGCGGGGGTTTATGGCTACACCTTC.

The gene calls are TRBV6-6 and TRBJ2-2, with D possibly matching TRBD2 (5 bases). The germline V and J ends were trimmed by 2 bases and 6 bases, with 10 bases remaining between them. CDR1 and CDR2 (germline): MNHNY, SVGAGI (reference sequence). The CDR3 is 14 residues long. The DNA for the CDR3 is TGTGCCAGCAGTTACACACTCGGGGCCGGGGAGCTGTTTTTT. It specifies CASSYTLGAGELFF.

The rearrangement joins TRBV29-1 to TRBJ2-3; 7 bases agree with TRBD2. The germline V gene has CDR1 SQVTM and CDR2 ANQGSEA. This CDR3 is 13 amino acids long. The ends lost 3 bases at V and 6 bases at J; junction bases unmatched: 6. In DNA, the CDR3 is TGCAGCGTTGATACCGGGGAGGGGGATACGCAGTATTTT. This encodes CSVDTGEGDTQYF.

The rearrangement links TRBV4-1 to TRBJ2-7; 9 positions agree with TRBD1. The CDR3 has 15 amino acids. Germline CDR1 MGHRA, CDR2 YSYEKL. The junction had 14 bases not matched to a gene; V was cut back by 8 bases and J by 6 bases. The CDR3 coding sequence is TGCGCCAGCGGATCCGGGACAGGGAAGGGTGGCGAGCAGTACTTC. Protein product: CASGSGTGKGGEQYF.

CDR3 residues: CASEGSYGYTF. CDR3 in DNA: TGTGCCAGCGAGGGCAGCTATGGCTACACCTTC. The chain recombines TRBV7-9 with TRBJ1-2; the D is unclear. Per germline, CDR1 SEHNR and CDR2 FQNEAQ (reference sequence). The CDR3 is 11 residues long. V was trimmed by 8 bases and J by 4 bases, leaving 8 bases between them.